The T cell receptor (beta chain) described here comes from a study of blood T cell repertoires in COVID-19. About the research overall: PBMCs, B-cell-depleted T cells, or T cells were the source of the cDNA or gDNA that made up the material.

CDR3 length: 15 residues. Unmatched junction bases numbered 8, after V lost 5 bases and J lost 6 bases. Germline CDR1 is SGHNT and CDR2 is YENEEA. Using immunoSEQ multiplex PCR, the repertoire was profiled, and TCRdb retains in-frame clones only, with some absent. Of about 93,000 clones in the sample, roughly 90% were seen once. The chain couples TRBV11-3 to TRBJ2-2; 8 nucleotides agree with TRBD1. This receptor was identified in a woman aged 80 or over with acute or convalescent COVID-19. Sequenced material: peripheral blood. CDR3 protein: CASSPPRTGPGELFF. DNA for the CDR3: TGTGCCAGCAGCCCACCCCGGACAGGGCCCGGGGAGCTGTTTTTT.